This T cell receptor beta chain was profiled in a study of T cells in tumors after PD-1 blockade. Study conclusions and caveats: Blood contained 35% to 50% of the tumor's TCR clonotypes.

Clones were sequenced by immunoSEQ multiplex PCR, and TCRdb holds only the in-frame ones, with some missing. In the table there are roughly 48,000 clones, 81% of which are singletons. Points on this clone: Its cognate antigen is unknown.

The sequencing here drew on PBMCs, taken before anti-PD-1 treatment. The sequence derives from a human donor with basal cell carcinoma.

The CDR3 DNA reads as TGCGCCAGCAGCTCCGACCCCGTAGGCCCTGAAGCTTTCTTT. Translated, it gives CASSSDPVGPEAFF. The chain carries TRBV5-1 and TRBJ1-1; the D is unclear. The CDR3 has 14 residues. Deletions cut 3 bases from V and 6 bases from J, with 15 bases between. The germline gives CDR1 SGHRS, CDR2 YFSETQ. Combining the CDR3 with reference TRBV5-1 and TRBJ1-1 gives the whole variable domain KAGVTQTPRYLIKTRGQQVTLSCSPISGHRSVSWYQQTPGQGLQFLFEYFSETQRNKGNFPGRFSGRQFSNSRSEMNVSTLELGDSALYLCASSSDPVGPEAFFGQGTRLTVV.